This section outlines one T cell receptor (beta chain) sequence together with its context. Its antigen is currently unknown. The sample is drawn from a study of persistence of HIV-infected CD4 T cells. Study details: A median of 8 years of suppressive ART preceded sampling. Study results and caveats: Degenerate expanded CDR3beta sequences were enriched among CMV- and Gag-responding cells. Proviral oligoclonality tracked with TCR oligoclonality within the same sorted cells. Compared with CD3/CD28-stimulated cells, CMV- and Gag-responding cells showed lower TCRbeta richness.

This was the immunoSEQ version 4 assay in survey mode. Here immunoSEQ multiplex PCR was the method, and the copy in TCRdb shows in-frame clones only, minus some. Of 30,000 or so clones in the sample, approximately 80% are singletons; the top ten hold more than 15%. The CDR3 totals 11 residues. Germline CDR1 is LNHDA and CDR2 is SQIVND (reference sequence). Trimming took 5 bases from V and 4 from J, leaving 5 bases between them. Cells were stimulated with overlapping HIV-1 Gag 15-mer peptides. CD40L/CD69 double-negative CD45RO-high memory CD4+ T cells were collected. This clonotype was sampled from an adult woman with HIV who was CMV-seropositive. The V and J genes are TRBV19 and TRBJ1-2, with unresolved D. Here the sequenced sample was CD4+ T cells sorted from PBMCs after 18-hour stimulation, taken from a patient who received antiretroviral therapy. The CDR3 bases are TGTGCCAGTAGTGACCTCTATGGCTACACCTTC. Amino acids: CASSDLYGYTF.